These 3 T cell receptor beta chains share one sample of origin, sequenced in a study of post-analysis software for immune sequencing data. Notes on the study in general: Included in a set of four or five TRBV segments more frequent in patients than controls were TRBV5-6, TRBV5-1 and TRBV20-1.

The TCR beta cDNA libraries contained unique molecular identifiers. TCRdb reanalysed the PCR reads using MiXCR and keeps one entry per CDR3 protein. The sample carries over 700,000 distinct CDR3 sequences, roughly 27% recorded once. Their specific antigens are unknown. The specimen sequenced was blood. Source of these receptors: a girl aged 10 to 17 with multiple sclerosis.

This clonotype was seen a handful of times. This rearrangement joins TRBV20-1 to TRBJ2-7; D remains unclear. The tail of the sequence fits TRBJ2-4 better, so the J call may be wrong. The germline gives CDR1 DFQATT, CDR2 SNEGSKA (reference sequence). The CDR3 consists of 11 residues. The CDR3 loop reads CSAITVNIQYF. CDR3 DNA: TGCAGTGCTATTACAGTGAACATTCAGTACTTC.

Note on this clonotype: Given the absence of the conserved phenylalanine or tryptophan at the CDR3 end, a read error is likely. The chain is built from TRBV6-4 and TRBJ1-2, with TRBD1 matching 7 bases. With V trimmed by 7 bases and J by 4 bases, 6 bases remained unmatched. Germline V gives CDR1 MRHNA, CDR2 SNTAGT. This CDR3 comprises 13 residues. This CDR3 is CASTTGTAYGYTY. The CDR3 DNA follows: TGTGCCAGCACCACCGGGACAGCCTATGGCTACACCTAC.

This rearrangement joins TRBV28 to TRBJ2-5, with 8 nucleotides matching TRBD2. Germline loops: CDR1 MDHEN, CDR2 SYDVKM. The V gene end was trimmed by 7 bases and the J gene end by 6 bases; junction bases not matched to a gene: 7. The CDR3 runs to 13 residues. CDR3 amino acids: CASKREGWQTQYF. CDR3 coding DNA: TGTGCCAGCAAACGGGAGGGGTGGCAGACCCAGTACTTC.